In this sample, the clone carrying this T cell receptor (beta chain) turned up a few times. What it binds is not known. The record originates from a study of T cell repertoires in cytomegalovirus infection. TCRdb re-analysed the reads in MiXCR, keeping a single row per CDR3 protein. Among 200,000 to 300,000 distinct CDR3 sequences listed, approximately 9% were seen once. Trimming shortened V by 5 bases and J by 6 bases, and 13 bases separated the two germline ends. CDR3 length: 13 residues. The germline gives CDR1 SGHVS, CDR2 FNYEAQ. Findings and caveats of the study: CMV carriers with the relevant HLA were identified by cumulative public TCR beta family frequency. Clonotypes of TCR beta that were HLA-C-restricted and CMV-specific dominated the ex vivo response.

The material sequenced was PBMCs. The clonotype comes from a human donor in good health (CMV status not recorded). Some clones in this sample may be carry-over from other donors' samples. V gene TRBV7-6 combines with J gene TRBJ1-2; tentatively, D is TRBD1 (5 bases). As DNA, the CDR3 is TGTGCCAGCAGCCCGGGGCTTACCGATGGCTACACCTTC. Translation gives CASSPGLTDGYTF. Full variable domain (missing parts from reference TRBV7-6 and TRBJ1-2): GAGVSQSPRYKVTKRGQDVALRCDPISGHVSLYWYRQALGQGPEFLTYFNYEAQQDKSGLPNDRFSAERPEGSISTLTIQRTEQRDSAMYRCASSPGLTDGYTFGSGTRLTVV.